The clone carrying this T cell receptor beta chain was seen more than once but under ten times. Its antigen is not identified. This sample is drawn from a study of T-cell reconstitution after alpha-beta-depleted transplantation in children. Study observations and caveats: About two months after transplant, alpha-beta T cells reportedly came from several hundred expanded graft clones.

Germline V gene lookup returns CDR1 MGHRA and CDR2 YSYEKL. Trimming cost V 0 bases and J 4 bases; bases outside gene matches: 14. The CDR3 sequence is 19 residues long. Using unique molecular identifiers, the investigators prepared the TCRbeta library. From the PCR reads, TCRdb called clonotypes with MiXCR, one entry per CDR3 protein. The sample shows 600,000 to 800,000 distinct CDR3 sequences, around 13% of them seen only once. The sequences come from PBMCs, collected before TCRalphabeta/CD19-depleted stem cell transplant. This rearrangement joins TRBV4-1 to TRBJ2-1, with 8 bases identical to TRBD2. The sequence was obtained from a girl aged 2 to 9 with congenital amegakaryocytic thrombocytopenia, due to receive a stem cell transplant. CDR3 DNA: TGCGCCAGCAGCCAAGATATACGGGAGGGTTGGGGGGTTTACAATGAGCAGTTCTTC. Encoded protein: CASSQDIREGWGVYNEQFF.